These 29 T cell receptor beta chains originate from one sample sequenced in a study of CD8 T cells in ankylosing spondylitis. MiXCR, run by TCRdb on the 5' RACE reads, gives a single entry per CDR3 protein. The sample holds about 310,000 distinct CDR3 sequences, less than 25% seen once. Sequencing input: blood, either unsorted or a sorted T cell fraction (not recorded which). Receptors originate from a female donor with ankylosing spondylitis or in good health (not recorded which).

This clonotype was seen only a few times. The chain is built from TRBV19 and TRBJ2-7; 9 bases agree with TRBD1. The CDR3 spans 13 residues. With V trimmed by 4 bases and J by 4 bases, 2 bases remained unmatched. CDR1 and CDR2 from the germline V gene are LNHDA and SQIVND (reference sequence). This chain's CDR3 is CASSTDRGYEQYF. DNA of the CDR3: TGTGCCAGTAGTACCGACAGGGGGTACGAGCAGTACTTC.

This clonotype was picked up a small number of times. J is TRBJ2-4 and V is TRBV18; 8 nucleotides align to TRBD1. The trim removed 6 bases at V and 8 bases at J, leaving 3 bases unmatched. The germline V gene encodes CDR1 KGHSH and CDR2 LQKENI. This CDR3 has 12 amino acids. The CDR3 DNA reads TGTGCCAGCTCCGAACAGGGGGACATTCAGTACTTC. This sequence encodes CASSEQGDIQYF.

The chain combines TRBV7-8 with TRBJ2-7; 12 bases map to TRBD2. This CDR3 has 18 amino acids. V shed 3 bases, J shed 7 bases, and the junction held 16 bases outside the gene matches. From germline, CDR1 is SGHVS and CDR2 FQNEAQ. The CDR3 loop is CASSLGPLAGGPIGEQYF. DNA for the CDR3: TGTGCCAGCAGCTTGGGCCCTCTAGCGGGAGGGCCGATCGGGGAGCAGTACTTC.

The chain couples TRBV14 to TRBJ2-7; D might be TRBD1 or TRBD2, each matching 6 bases. This CDR3 contains 16 residues. The ends were cut back, 0 bases at V and 5 bases at J, with 17 bases in the middle. From germline, CDR1 is SGHDN and CDR2 FVKESK. The CDR3 coding sequence is TGTGCCAGCAGCCAAGATCGGTCCAGGGGAGGCCACGAGCAGTACTTC. This gives the protein CASSQDRSRGGHEQYF. Combining the CDR3 with reference TRBV14 and TRBJ2-7 gives the whole variable domain EAGVTQFPSHSVIEKGQTVTLRCDPISGHDNLYWYRRVMGKEIKFLLHFVKESKQDESGMPNNRFLAERTGGTYSTLKVQPAELEDSGVYFCASSQDRSRGGHEQYFGPGTRLTVT.

The chain carries TRBV10-3 and TRBJ2-5; the match to TRBD2 covers 9 bases. The CDR3 length is 17 residues. The germline CDR1 and CDR2 sequences are ENHRY and SYGVKD. Trimming cost V 2 bases and J 3 bases; bases outside gene matches: 10. In nucleotides, the CDR3 is TGTGCCATCAGTGAGCCCCGTCAGCGGGAGGTTAAAGAGACCCAGTACTTC. It is translated as CAISEPRQREVKETQYF.

This clonotype has just a few counts. This chain links TRBV6-5 with TRBJ1-2, with D possibly matching TRBD1 (5 bases). The V end was cut by 2 bases, the J end by 3 bases, with 13 bases between. Germline CDR1 is MNHEY and CDR2 is SVGAGI. The CDR3 extends over 15 amino acids. This chain's CDR3 is CASSYGGVTDYGYTF. The CDR3 coding sequence is TGTGCCAGCAGTTACGGGGGGGTTACCGACTATGGCTACACCTTC.

This clonotype appeared a few times. This chain joins TRBV7-9 and TRBJ2-7, with 7 bases lining up with TRBD1. Losses at the gene ends were 0 bases for V and 1 base for J; bases not matched to a gene: 3. CDR1 SEHNR and CDR2 FQNEAQ come from the germline V gene (reference sequence). The CDR3 runs 15 residues. CDR3 DNA sequence: TGTGCCAGCAGCTTAGCTGGGGGACAGTCCTACGAGCAGTACTTC. This encodes CASSLAGGQSYEQYF. The variable domain in full, with the rest retrieved from reference TRBV7-9 and TRBJ2-7, is DTGVSQNPRHKITKRGQNVTFRCDPISEHNRLYWYRQTLGQGPEFLTYFQNEAQLEKSRLLSDRFSAERPKGSFSTLEIQRTEQGDSAMYLCASSLAGGQSYEQYFGPGTRLTVT.

This clonotype was seen many times. The chain uses TRBV20-1 and TRBJ2-3, with D possibly matching TRBD2 (6 bases). With 3 bases removed from V and 6 bases from J, the gap between germline ends came to 19 bases. The CDR3 is 15 residues long. In germline, CDR1 is DFQATT, CDR2 SNEGSKA (reference sequence). CDR3 DNA: TGCAGTGCTAGGATAGCGGTTCAGGGAGGCGATACGCAGTATTTT. This codes for CSARIAVQGGDTQYF.

The chain couples TRBV10-3 to TRBJ2-7; D is unclear. V was shortened by 3 bases and J by 2 bases, with 11 bases between the two germline ends. The CDR3 spans 14 residues. Germline assignment: CDR1 ENHRY and CDR2 SYGVKD. The CDR3 region is CAISESYSTYEQYF. The CDR3 coding sequence is TGTGCCATCAGTGAAAGTTACAGCACCTACGAGCAGTACTTC.

The V gene is TRBV6-1, the J gene TRBJ2-2; TRBD2 agrees at 13 bases. After removal of 9 bases from V and 2 bases from J, the junction contained 3 bases not matched to a gene. The CDR3 runs to 15 residues. Germline loops: CDR1 MNHNS, CDR2 SASEGT. CDR3 nucleotides: TGTGCCAGTTTGGGACTAGCGGGAAACACCGGGGAGCTGTTTTTT. Translated, it gives CASLGLAGNTGELFF.

The rearrangement uses TRBV20-1 and TRBJ1-6, with 7 bases fitting TRBD1. Unmatched junction bases numbered 9, after V lost 7 bases and J lost 0 bases. The CDR3 sequence is 16 residues long. Germline V gene data show CDR1 as DFQATT and CDR2 as SNEGSKA (reference sequence). In nucleotides, the CDR3 is TGCAGTGTCTTGACAGGGCCAAGCTCCTATAATTCACCCCTCCACTTT. This encodes CSVLTGPSSYNSPLHF.

The chain joins TRBV12-3 or TRBV12-4 to TRBJ2-7; 7 nucleotides agree with TRBD1. Germline trimming cut 5 bases from V and 5 bases from J; bases unmatched to any gene: 6. CDR3 length equals 13 residues. The CDR3 protein is CASSLQGVHEQYF. CDR3 DNA sequence: TGTGCCAGCAGTCTTCAGGGGGTCCACGAGCAGTACTTC.

This rearrangement joins TRBV20-1 to TRBJ1-5; D call uncertain. This CDR3 region has 16 residues. CDR1 and CDR2 (germline): DFQATT, SNEGSKA (reference sequence). V was clipped by 3 bases and J by 2 bases, with 17 bases between them. As DNA, the CDR3 is TGCAGTGCTAGTAGCGTCGGGCCGTGGGGCAATCAGCCCCAGCATTTT. It encodes CSASSVGPWGNQPQHF.

This clonotype was seen at least ten times. The V gene is TRBV10-1, the J gene TRBJ2-1, with 9 bases fitting TRBD1. Germline V gene data show CDR1 as WNHNN and CDR2 as SYGVQD (reference sequence). The CDR3 has 12 residues. The V and J ends lost 8 bases and 6 bases, in that order; junction bases with no gene match: 2. CDR3 region: CASGQGTNEQFF. As DNA, the CDR3 is TGCGCCAGCGGACAGGGGACCAATGAGCAGTTCTTC.

This clonotype was found a few times. The rearrangement uses TRBV6-5 and TRBJ1-1; the D gene is possibly TRBD1 (6 bases). The CDR3 runs to 17 residues. Per germline, CDR1 MNHEY and CDR2 SVGAGI. Trimming stripped 7 bases from V and 0 bases from J, with 21 bases between. The CDR3 DNA sequence: TGTGCCAGCAAGTTAACAGGGACGGTGGGGATGAACACTGAAGCTTTCTTT. It encodes CASKLTGTVGMNTEAFF.

This clonotype was detected a few times. The chain couples TRBV4-3 to TRBJ2-1, with 7 bases matching TRBD2. Germline V gene sequence: CDR1 LGHNA, CDR2 YSLEER. The J segment lost 6 bases and the V segment lost 4 bases, leaving 12 bases of the junction unmatched. The CDR3 has 16 residues. The CDR3 DNA reads as TGCGCCAGCAGCCGCAATCCGGCTAGCGGATTCAATGAGCAGTTCTTC. This codes for CASSRNPASGFNEQFF.

V usage is TRBV6-1 and J usage is TRBJ2-7, with 7 bases that match TRBD1. The germline V gene encodes CDR1 MNHNS and CDR2 SASEGT. The CDR3 is made up of 15 amino acids. Unmatched junction bases numbered 10, after V lost 6 bases and J lost 2 bases. The CDR3 bases are TGTGCCAGCAGACAGGCAGGGGGTGCCCCCTACGAGCAGTACTTC. Translation: CASRQAGGAPYEQYF.

The gene calls are TRBV2 and TRBJ2-7; no definite D call. Per germline, CDR1 SNHLY and CDR2 FYNNEI. V gave up 4 bases and J gave up 9 bases, with 13 bases separating them. The CDR3 is made up of 12 amino acids. CDR3 sequence reads: CASSGWGKAQYF. In nucleotides, the CDR3 is TGTGCCAGCAGTGGGTGGGGAAAGGCGCAGTACTTC.

The rearrangement joins TRBV2 to TRBJ2-5; 9 bases match TRBD1. CDR3 length: 15 amino acids. CDR1 is SNHLY, CDR2 FYNNEI, per germline. V was pared by 5 bases and J by 2 bases, with 6 bases of the junction left unmatched. The CDR3 DNA follows: TGTGCCAGCAGTCAAGACGGGACAGGGCAAGAGACCCAGTACTTC. Translated: CASSQDGTGQETQYF.

There are a few counts of this clonotype. The chain links TRBV20-1 to TRBJ2-1; 7 bases agree with TRBD2. This CDR3 has 15 residues. Per the germline V gene, CDR1 is DFQATT and CDR2 is SNEGSKA (reference sequence). The ends lost 5 bases at V and 4 bases at J; junction bases unmatched: 11. This CDR3 reads CSALGGKWGYNEQFF. In nucleotides, the CDR3 is TGCAGTGCTCTGGGGGGGAAGTGGGGATACAATGAGCAGTTCTTC.

This clonotype showed up just a few times. The V call is TRBV30, the J call TRBJ2-3, with 14 bases identical to TRBD2. In germline, CDR1 is GTSNPN, CDR2 SVGIG (reference sequence). The CDR3 loop spans 15 amino acids. J gave up 6 bases and V 3 bases, and 5 bases lay outside the gene matches. CDR3 bases: TGTGCCTGGAGGGGACTAGCGGGAGTTCTGGATACGCAGTATTTT. Protein: CAWRGLAGVLDTQYF. The variable domain in full, completed from reference TRBV30 and TRBJ2-3, reads SQTIHQWPATLVQPVGSPLSLECTVEGTSNPNLYWYRQAAGRGLQLLFYSVGIGQISSEVPQNLSASRPQDRQFILSSKKLLLSDSGFYLCAWRGLAGVLDTQYFGPGTRLTVL.

Regarding this clonotype: A read error may explain this, as a much larger clone is one base away. The rearrangement links TRBV20-1 to TRBJ1-4; D is uncertain. The germline V gene encodes CDR1 DFQATT and CDR2 SNEGSKA (reference sequence). CDR3 length equals 16 residues. The CDR3 DNA follows: TGCTGTGCTAGAAACCCCTTGACAACAACTAATGAAAAACTGTTTTTT. Translating it yields CCARNPLTTTNEKLFF.

The chain employs TRBV12-3 or TRBV12-4 and TRBJ1-2; 7 positions match TRBD1. V dropped 5 bases and J dropped 3; count of bases not matched to a gene: 9. This CDR3 region has 15 residues. The CDR3 sequence: CASSPGTVRYYGYTF. In nucleotides, the CDR3 is TGTGCCAGCAGTCCCGGGACAGTAAGATACTATGGCTACACCTTC.

CDR3 in DNA: TGTGCCAGCAGTTACTCGATACATGAGCAGTTCTTC. This translates into CASSYSIHEQFF. This sequence joins TRBV6-2 or TRBV6-3 and TRBJ2-1; D unresolved. The germline V gene has CDR1 MNHEY and CDR2 SVGEGT. The CDR3 has 12 residues. Trimming left V 0 bases short and J 8 bases short, with 5 bases between.

This clonotype was observed many times. The chain recombines TRBV4-2 with TRBJ2-3; D may be TRBD2 (6 bases). From germline, CDR1 is LGHNA and CDR2 YNFKEQ. V was trimmed by 1 base and J by 7 bases, leaving 21 bases between them. The CDR3 extends over 17 amino acids. Here the CDR3 reads CASSQGEATRALNTQYF. For the CDR3, the DNA is TGTGCCAGCAGCCAAGGGGAGGCGACTCGTGCGTTGAATACGCAGTATTTT.

This clonotype was detected ten times or more. This chain connects TRBV20-1 to TRBJ1-4; D is ambiguous. V gave up 0 bases and J gave up 2 bases, with 10 bases separating them. Per the germline V gene, CDR1 is DFQATT and CDR2 is SNEGSKA (reference sequence). The CDR3 contains 15 residues. As DNA, the CDR3 is TGCAGTGCTAGAGATCGGTCGGTTACTAATGAAAAACTGTTTTTT. Translation: CSARDRSVTNEKLFF.

J is TRBJ2-1 and V is TRBV6-2 or TRBV6-3; 13 bases match TRBD2. The CDR3 consists of 16 residues. CDR1 and CDR2 from the germline V gene are MNHEY and SVGEGT. V was pared by 5 bases and J by 9 bases, with 10 bases of the junction left unmatched. The CDR3 region has the DNA TGTGCCAGCAGTACGGGAGGACTAGCGGGAGAGGGTGAGCAGTTCTTC. Its protein is CASSTGGLAGEGEQFF.

In DNA form, the CDR3 reads TGTGCCAGCTCACCAGGGCCGGTGGCAGGCTCTGGAGAGACCCAGTACTTC. Amino acid sequence: CASSPGPVAGSGETQYF. V usage is TRBV18 and J usage is TRBJ2-5; D not resolved. This CDR3 comprises 17 residues. Trimming took off 2 bases at V and 4 bases at J, with 20 bases between the two ends. CDR1 and CDR2 from the germline V gene are KGHSH and LQKENI.

This clonotype was seen only a few times. The chain joins TRBV6-2 or TRBV6-3 to TRBJ2-1, with a tentative D call TRBD2 (5 bases). Germline CDR1 is MNHEY and CDR2 is SVGEGT. The germline V and J ends were trimmed by 4 bases and 9 bases, with 25 bases remaining between them. The CDR3 runs to 17 residues. The CDR3 region is CASSSSAWAEARGEQFF. In nucleotides, the CDR3 is TGTGCCAGCAGTTCCTCGGCGTGGGCGGAGGCCCGGGGTGAGCAGTTCTTC.